This T cell receptor beta chain is from a study of OX40 agonist ivuxolimab in advanced cancers. Sequencing used immunoSEQ multiplex PCR; TCRdb keeps in-frame clones, though not all of them. The sample lists approximately 74,000 clones, 85% to 90% seen once, with roughly 2.2% in the top ten. Patients had blood sampled at baseline and again on cycle 4 day 1 and cycle 7 day 1. Germline V CDR1 and CDR2: SEHNR, FQNEAQ (reference sequence). The CDR3 consists of 18 residues. With V trimmed by 5 bases and J by 7 bases, 18 bases remained unmatched. The chain recombines TRBV7-9 with TRBJ1-5; 9 bases align to TRBD1. The source of this sequence is an adult with an advanced solid tumor such as melanoma, head and neck, liver or kidney cancer. The starting material was CD4+ or CD8+ T cells sorted from blood, obtained in a trial of the OX40 agonist ivuxolimab. Here the CDR3 DNA reads TGTGCCAGCAGCCCCCCGGGACAGGGTGAAGGTGTGGGGCAGCCCCAGCATTTT. Its protein product is CASSPPGQGEGVGQPQHF.